Listed below are T cell receptor beta chains from one sample, sequenced in a study of patients and donors after allogeneic stem cell transplantation. One entry per CDR3 protein, called by TCRdb with MiXCR from the RT-PCR reads. In the table there are more than 75,000 distinct CDR3 sequences, around 5% of which are singletons. What was sequenced was blood, either unsorted or a sorted T cell fraction (not recorded which). The receptors shown here come from a human donor who was either an allogeneic HSCT recipient or a stem cell or donor lymphocyte infusion donor (not recorded which). It is not recorded whose cells these are; they may come from a transplant donor. The CDR3 runs from the conserved cysteine through the conserved F or W.

V gene,CDR3 protein
TRBV4-1,CASSQGPQGKSYEQYF
TRBV7-2,CASSPALRRGEQFF
TRBV12-3/TRBV12-4,CASRSSSGHTEAFF
TRBV2,CASSVAAGFDGYTF
TRBV3-1,CASSQVWVRTENTGELFF
TRBV4-2,CASSQSPSGLAATDTQYF
TRBV20-1,CSATIETEAFF
TRBV10-3,CAISDLGTYGYTF
TRBV29-1,CSVESGGTEAFF
TRBV20-1,CSVVQKDGYTF
TRBV2,CASSQFVDQPQHF
TRBV7-2,CASSLGTGQKAFF
TRBV15,CATSRDRVAGETQYF
TRBV6-2/TRBV6-3,CASSYSHFAGVRGELFF
TRBV27,CASRSPSSNTEAFF
TRBV20-1,CSASRGGSNQPQHF
TRBV20-1,CSAGRTEMSAQHF
TRBV6-4,CASRAYPGGAYGYTF
TRBV12-3/TRBV12-4,CASSLTGGHNEQFF
TRBV2,CASTFAGRSQPQHF
TRBV7-8,CASSPYRIAFPGGNIQYF
TRBV19,CASSTQGSYNEQFF
TRBV6-6,CASSPRGDSEAFF
TRBV15,CATSRDKTYEQYF
TRBV24-1,CATERDSTGELFF
TRBV5-1,CASSLPGGDTGELFF
TRBV5-1,CASSPGSGRDTQYF
TRBV3-1,CASSQDPRVGYTF
TRBV18,CASSPIGQGNNEQFF
TRBV7-9,CATGRGNTGELFF
TRBV27,CASSLLLGQGQTTGELFF
TRBV12-3/TRBV12-4,CASSPAFTGGGVREKLFF
TRBV10-3,CAISESAGVTQYF
TRBV3-1,CASSQEPGDTDTQYF
TRBV15,CATSRPQGVYTF
TRBV15,CATSTSSGLGQFF
TRBV5-1,CASGDLRYGYTF
TRBV9,CASSRHRENNEQFF
TRBV3-1,CASSQLAGGLGEQFF
TRBV10-3,CAISGGPGQNTEAFF
TRBV28,CASTSARAGNQPQHF
TRBV2,CASSEDRLAGGVYEQYF
TRBV20-1,CSARPGQALKTQYF
TRBV28,CASSNGNLGSGTQYF
TRBV4-2,CASSHQAMVAGNNEKLFF
TRBV20-1,CSRGLAGGRAADTQYF
TRBV11-3,CASSLADRVAEAFF
TRBV29-1,CSVGTGTASCDTQYF
TRBV24-1,CATSDRASTDTQYF
TRBV27,CASSLSPGGSAEAFF
TRBV5-1,CASNRVAGNTEAFF
TRBV20-1,CSARNRDYGYTF
TRBV28,CASSLQGASNEQFF
TRBV15,CATGPPKGGGNYGYTF